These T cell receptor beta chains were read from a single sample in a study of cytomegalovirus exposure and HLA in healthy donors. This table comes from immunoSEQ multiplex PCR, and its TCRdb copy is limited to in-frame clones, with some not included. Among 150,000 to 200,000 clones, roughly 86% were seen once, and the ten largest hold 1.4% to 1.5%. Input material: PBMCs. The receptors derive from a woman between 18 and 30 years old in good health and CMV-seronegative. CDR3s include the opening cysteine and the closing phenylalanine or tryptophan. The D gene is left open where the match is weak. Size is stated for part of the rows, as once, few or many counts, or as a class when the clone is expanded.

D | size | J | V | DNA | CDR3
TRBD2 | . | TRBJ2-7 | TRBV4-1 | TGCGCCAGCAGCCAAGATAGTAGCGGGAGGGCCTACGAGCAGTACTTC | CASSQDSSGRAYEQYF
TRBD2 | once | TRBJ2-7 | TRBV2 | TGTGCCAGCAGCCAAGACGAAGCGGGGGGATCCTACGAGCAGTACTTC | CASSQDEAGGSYEQYF
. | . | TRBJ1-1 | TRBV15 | TGTGCCACCAGCAGTTACCGGGACATGAACACTGAAGCTTTCTTT | CATSSYRDMNTEAFF
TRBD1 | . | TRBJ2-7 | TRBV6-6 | TGTGCCAGCAGCCGGACAGGGATCTACGAGCAGTACTTC | CASSRTGIYEQYF
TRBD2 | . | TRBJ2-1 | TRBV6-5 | TGTGCCAGCAGTTACGGTGGCGGGAGCCACAATGAGCAGTTCTTC | CASSYGGGSHNEQFF
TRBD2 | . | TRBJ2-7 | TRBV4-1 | TGCGCCAGCAGCCTTCAAGCGGGAGTCTTATCCTACGAGCAGTACTTC | CASSLQAGVLSYEQYF
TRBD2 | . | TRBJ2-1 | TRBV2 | TGTGCCAGCAGTAGAGGGACTAGCGGGAGCCTCGATGAGCAGTTCTTC | CASSRGTSGSLDEQFF
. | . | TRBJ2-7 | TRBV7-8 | TGTGCCAGCAGCTCTAGACCGCAATACGAGCAGTACTTC | CASSSRPQYEQYF
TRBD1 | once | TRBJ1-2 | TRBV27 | TGTGCCAGCAGTTTCAACAGGGGTAATAGCTACACCTTC | CASSFNRGNSYTF
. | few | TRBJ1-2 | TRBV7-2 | TGTGCCAGCAGCCGGCGGGACCGGGACGGCCTTCGAGGCTACACCTTC | CASSRRDRDGLRGYTF
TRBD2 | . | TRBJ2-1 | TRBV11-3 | TGTGCCAGCAGCTTAGGAGCGGGGGACATAAATGAGCAGTTCTTC | CASSLGAGDINEQFF
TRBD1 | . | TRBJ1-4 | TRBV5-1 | TGCGCCAGCAGCCTGCCGGGACAGGGGGCCACTAATGAAAAACTGTTTTTT | CASSLPGQGATNEKLFF
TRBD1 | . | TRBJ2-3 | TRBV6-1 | TGTGCCAGCAGTGGACAGGGGCCGCATTCCACAGATACGCAGTATTTT | CASSGQGPHSTDTQYF
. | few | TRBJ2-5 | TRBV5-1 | TGCGCCAGCAGCCTACTAGGGAAGACTCAAGAGACCCAGTACTTC | CASSLLGKTQETQYF
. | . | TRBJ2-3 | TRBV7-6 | TGTGCCAGCAGCCCGATGATAGGCACAGATACGCAGTATTTT | CASSPMIGTDTQYF
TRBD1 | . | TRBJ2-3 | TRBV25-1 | TGTGCCAGCACATCTAGGACAGGATACACAGATACGCAGTATTTT | CASTSRTGYTDTQYF
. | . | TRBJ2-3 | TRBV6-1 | TGTGCCAGCAGTGCCGTATTTAGCACAGATACGCAGTATTTT | CASSAVFSTDTQYF
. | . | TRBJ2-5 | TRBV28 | TGTGCCAGCAGTTTGGCCTGGGGGCCCCAAGAGACCCAGTACTTC | CASSLAWGPQETQYF
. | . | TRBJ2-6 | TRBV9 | TGTGCCAGCAGCGTAGTCGGTCACGGGGTGTCTGGGGCCAACGTCCTGACTTTC | CASSVVGHGVSGANVLTF
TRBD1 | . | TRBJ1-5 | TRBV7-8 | TGTGCCAGCAGCTTCACGGGACAGGCCAATCAGCCCCAGCATTTT | CASSFTGQANQPQHF
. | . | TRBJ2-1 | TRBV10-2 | TGCGCCAGCAGTCCAGGCGATGGATACAATGAGCAGTTCTTC | CASSPGDGYNEQFF
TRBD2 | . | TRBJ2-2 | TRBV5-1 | TGCGCCAGCAGACTAGCGGCGTCTGCGAACACCGGGGAGCTGTTTTTT | CASRLAASANTGELFF
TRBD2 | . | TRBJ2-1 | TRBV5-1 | TGCGCCAGCAGCCCGGCGGGACTAGCGGGCTCACTTCTTGAGCAGTTCTTC | CASSPAGLAGSLLEQFF
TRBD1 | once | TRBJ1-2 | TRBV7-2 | TGTGCCAGCAGCGCCACAACGGGACAGGCCCCCCATTATGGCTACACCTTC | CASSATTGQAPHYGYTF
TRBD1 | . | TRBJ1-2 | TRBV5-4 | TGTGCCAGCAGCTTACAACAGGGGAACTATGGCTACACCTTC | CASSLQQGNYGYTF
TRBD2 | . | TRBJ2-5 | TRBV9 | TGTGCCAGCAGCGCGGGACTAGCGGGCGGAGAGACCCAGTACTTC | CASSAGLAGGETQYF
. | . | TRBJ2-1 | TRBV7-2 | TGTGCCAGCATGAGGGGGTGGGGAAATGAGCAGTTCTTC | CASMRGWGNEQFF
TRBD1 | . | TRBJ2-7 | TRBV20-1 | TGCAGTGCGGGACAGGATGACGAGCAGTACTTC | CSAGQDDEQYF
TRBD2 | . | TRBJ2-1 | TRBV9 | TGTGCCAGCACCCCCGGGGGGACCGTCTCCTACAATGAGCAGTTCTTC | CASTPGGTVSYNEQFF
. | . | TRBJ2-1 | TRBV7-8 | TGTGCCAGCAGCTGGCAGGGGGGAGTAAATGAGCAGTTCTTC | CASSWQGGVNEQFF
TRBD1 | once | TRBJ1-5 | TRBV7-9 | TGTGCCAGCAGCTTATCAAAACAGGGGGGACAGCCCCAGCATTTT | CASSLSKQGGQPQHF
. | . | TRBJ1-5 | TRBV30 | TGTGCCTGGAGCGGAGGACAGTATCAGCCCCAGCATTTT | CAWSGGQYQPQHF
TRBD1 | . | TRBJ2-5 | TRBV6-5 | TGTGCCAGCAGTTACGGATGGACAGGGGGAGAGACCCAGTACTTC | CASSYGWTGGETQYF
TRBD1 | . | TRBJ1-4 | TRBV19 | TGTGCCACGACAGGGGGCTTTGACGAAAAACTGTTTTTT | CATTGGFDEKLFF
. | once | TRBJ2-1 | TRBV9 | TGTGCCAGCAGCCTCGGTGAGCAGTTCTTC | CASSLGEQFF
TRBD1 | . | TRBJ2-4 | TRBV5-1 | TGCGCCAGCAGACAGGGGGCGTCCAAAAACATTCAGTACTTC | CASRQGASKNIQYF
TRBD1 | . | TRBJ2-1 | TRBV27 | TGTGCCAGCAGTTCCCCAGACAGGGGGGGCAATGAGCAGTTCTTC | CASSSPDRGGNEQFF
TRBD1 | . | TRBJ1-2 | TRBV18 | TGTGCCAGCCCGACAGGGTCCGGCTACACCTTC | CASPTGSGYTF
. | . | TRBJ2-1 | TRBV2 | TGTGCCAGCAGTGAATATCCGGGGTCCTACAATGAGCAGTTCTTC | CASSEYPGSYNEQFF
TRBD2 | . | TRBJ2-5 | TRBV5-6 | TGTGCCAGCAGCAGGGGACTAGCGTCTCTAGAGACCCAGTACTTC | CASSRGLASLETQYF
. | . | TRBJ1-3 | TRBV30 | TGTGCCTGGAGTGAGATAGGGGGATGGGATGGAAACACCATATATTTT | CAWSEIGGWDGNTIYF
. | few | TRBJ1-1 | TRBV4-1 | TGCGCCAGCAGCCATTCGCAGGGGTTCACTGAAGCTTTCTTT | CASSHSQGFTEAFF
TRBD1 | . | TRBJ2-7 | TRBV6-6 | TGTGCCAGCAGTTACGGGACAGTTCCCTACGAGCAGTACTTC | CASSYGTVPYEQYF
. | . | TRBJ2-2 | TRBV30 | TGTGCCTGGCGCCCCCTAAGCACCGGGGAGCTGTTTTTT | CAWRPLSTGELFF
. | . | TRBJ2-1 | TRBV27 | TGTGCCAGCAGTTTATTGGGGACTCAAGGGCGGGGCGATGAGCAGTTCTTC | CASSLLGTQGRGDEQFF
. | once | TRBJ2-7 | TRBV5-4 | TGTGCCAGCAGCTTGGCTCTACAGGGTAACGAGCAGTACTTC | CASSLALQGNEQYF
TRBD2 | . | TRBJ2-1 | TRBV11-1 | TGTGCCAGCAGCCCCGGGACTAGCGGCCTCTACAATGAGCAGTTCTTC | CASSPGTSGLYNEQFF
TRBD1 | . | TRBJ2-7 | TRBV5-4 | TGTGCCAGCAGCCCAGACAGGGCCTACGAGCAGTACTTC | CASSPDRAYEQYF
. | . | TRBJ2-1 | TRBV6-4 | TGTGCCAGCAGTGACTCGGCGGAAAGCTCCTACAATGAGCAGTTCTTC | CASSDSAESSYNEQFF
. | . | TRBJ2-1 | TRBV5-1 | TGCGCCAGCAGCTTGGTCCGGGAACTCTACAATGAGCAGTTCTTC | CASSLVRELYNEQFF
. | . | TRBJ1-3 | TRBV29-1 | TGCAGCGTCTTATTGGAGGGAAACACCATATATTTT | CSVLLEGNTIYF
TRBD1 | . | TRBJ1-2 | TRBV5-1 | TGCGCCAGCACGGTGGACAGGGACAGGGGCTACACCTTC | CASTVDRDRGYTF
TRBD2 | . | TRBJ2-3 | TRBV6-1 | TGTGCCAGCAGTGAACTAGCGGGAGGGCCGGATACGCAGTATTTT | CASSELAGGPDTQYF